These T cell receptor beta chains were read from a single sample in a study of tumor-infiltrating lymphocytes in primary liver carcinoma. TCRdb used MiXCR to reprocess the multiplex PCR reads, holding one entry per CDR3 protein. In the table there are approximately 110,000 distinct CDR3 sequences, roughly 69% of which are singletons. Material: liver tumor tissue from sampling region 1. These receptors were taken from a woman aged 60-70 years with primary liver carcinoma and hepatitis B virus infection. Both conserved end residues are part of each CDR3. A clone size is listed for some rows: how often the clone was seen (once, few, many), or a class if it is expanded.

size,V,J,CDR3
.,TRBV12-3/TRBV12-4,TRBJ1-4,CASSRDSNEKLFF
few,TRBV7-9,TRBJ1-6,CASHKGDSPLHF
.,TRBV6-5,TRBJ2-1,CASWGRAGNGEEFF
few,TRBV28,TRBJ2-3,CASRGGISTDTQYF
.,TRBV7-8,TRBJ2-5,CASTLVQGWQETQYF
.,TRBV5-1,TRBJ2-1,CASSLGTSGRPSSYNEQFF
.,TRBV11-2,TRBJ2-7,CARSGQQISEQYF
.,TRBV29-1,TRBJ2-7,CSVTGTNGSTRYERYF
few,TRBV20-1,TRBJ2-1,CSAPGTGAWNEQFF
.,TRBV11-1,TRBJ2-3,CASSSLKVRGADMQYF
.,TRBV11-2,TRBJ2-1,CASSLALSSYDEQFF
few,TRBV29-1,TRBJ2-3,CSVEGGSGTDTQYF
.,TRBV6-5,TRBJ2-3,CASSSTVTCTDTQYF
.,TRBV11-3,TRBJ2-6,CASSPSGAGANVLDF
.,TRBV28,TRBJ2-3,CASSPDRYTDTQYF
.,TRBV4-1,TRBJ2-7,CASSQDCTGLGEQYF
once,TRBV29-1,.,CSVDRDTGQGEQFF
.,TRBV11-2,TRBJ1-1,CVNSLRVDGEAFF
few,TRBV14,TRBJ1-3,CASSPEWGSGNTIYF
once,TRBV12-3/TRBV12-4,TRBJ1-1,CASSEGMGAFF
.,TRBV28,TRBJ1-1,CASSSPGKGTEAFF
.,TRBV5-1,TRBJ2-5,CAGSFGLAGGISETQYF
few,TRBV25-1,TRBJ2-5,CASSDAMGSDQETQYF
.,TRBV12-3/TRBV12-4,TRBJ2-1,CASRWTSGRFLEQFF
.,TRBV5-1,TRBJ2-7,CASSLSAGVSEQYF
.,TRBV6-5,TRBJ1-2,CACSYNRDYGYSF
.,TRBV11-3,TRBJ2-1,CASKSSLGSYNEQSF
many,TRBV4-2,TRBJ2-1,CASSQASGGNEQFF
.,TRBV12-3/TRBV12-4,TRBJ1-1,CANTSDTLNTEAFF
many,TRBV29-1,TRBJ1-2,CSIWTRNYGYTF
.,TRBV11-2,TRBJ2-7,CASSLGLAQTSYEQYF
many,TRBV4-2,TRBJ2-4,CASSQEGGKNIQYF
many,TRBV28,TRBJ2-7,CASSLKPHEQYF
.,TRBV4-1,TRBJ1-1,CANSAGNTEAFF
once,TRBV11-3,TRBJ2-5,CVSSPRRGHQETQYF
.,TRBV20-1,TRBJ1-1,CSAKTTGGNTEAFF
many,TRBV29-1,TRBJ2-3,CSVEDIDRGGPDTQYF
once,TRBV3-1,TRBJ2-1,CASSQKLGHNEQFF
once,TRBV11-2,TRBJ2-1,CASSLGLLAGGPNGQFF
.,TRBV6-6,TRBJ1-6,CASSKGGRNSPLHF
many,TRBV5-1,TRBJ2-3,CASSLGVRDTQYF
.,TRBV28,TRBJ2-2,CASSSPITWELFF
many,TRBV29-1,TRBJ2-7,CSVEGLAGREQYF
few,TRBV28,TRBJ1-3,CASKTPGSNSGNTIYF
medium-sized,TRBV11-2,TRBJ2-7,CASSVLRDRGTYEQYF
.,TRBV11-2,TRBJ2-1,CASSRILAGGPVDVQFF
.,TRBV11-2,TRBJ2-3,CAGSPQGLDTQYF
few,TRBV23-1,TRBJ1-5,CASSPHYREGNQPQHF
few,TRBV12-3/TRBV12-4,TRBJ2-2,CNSSSIGVGNTGELFF
.,TRBV11-2,TRBJ1-1,CAGSLSGNTEALF
medium-sized,TRBV11-1,TRBJ2-1,CASSFRGGTLYNEQFF
.,TRBV7-2,TRBJ1-6,CASSFKTGKGITLHF
few,TRBV6-1,TRBJ2-3,CATRGVRGTDTQYF
.,TRBV24-1,TRBJ2-1,CATSSDSLNEQFF
.,TRBV5-1,TRBJ2-1,CTSSPGTSTSYNEQFF
.,TRBV11-2,TRBJ1-1,CASNSPDRGVTEAFF
few,TRBV5-1,TRBJ2-5,CASSFRYQGETQYF